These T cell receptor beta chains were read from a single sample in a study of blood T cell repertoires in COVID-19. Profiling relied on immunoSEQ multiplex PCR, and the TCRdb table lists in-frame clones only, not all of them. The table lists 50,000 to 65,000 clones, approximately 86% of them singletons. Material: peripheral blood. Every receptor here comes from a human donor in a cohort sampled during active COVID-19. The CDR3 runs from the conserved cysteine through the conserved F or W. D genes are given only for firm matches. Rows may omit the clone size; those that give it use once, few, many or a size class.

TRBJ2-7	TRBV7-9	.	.	TGTGCCAGCAGCTCCTTGACAGACTACGAGCAGTACTTC	CASSSLTDYEQYF
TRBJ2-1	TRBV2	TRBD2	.	TGTGCCAGCAGGGAAGGGACTAGTTGGGCCAATGAGCAGTTCTTC	CASREGTSWANEQFF
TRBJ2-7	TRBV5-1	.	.	TGCGCCAGCAGCTTAAGCATAGTGGAGTGGGTTTACGAGCAGTACTTC	CASSLSIVEWVYEQYF
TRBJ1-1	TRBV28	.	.	TGTGCCAGCAGTTTACAGGGCTCTGAAGCTTTCTTT	CASSLQGSEAFF
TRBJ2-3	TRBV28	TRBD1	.	TGTGCCAGCAGTACCCCGGACAGGGGGCTTACAGATACGCAGTATTTT	CASSTPDRGLTDTQYF
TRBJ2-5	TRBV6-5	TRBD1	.	TGTGCCAGCAGTCTGGACAGGGCTGACGAGACCCAGTACTTC	CASSLDRADETQYF
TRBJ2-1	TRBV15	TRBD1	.	TGTGCCACCAGCAGCGACACATTAGACAGGGGCTCCTACAATGAGCAGTTCTTC	CATSSDTLDRGSYNEQFF
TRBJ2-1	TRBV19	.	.	TGTGCCAGTGAAAGCGGGCGAACTGAGCAGTTCTTC	CASESGRTEQFF
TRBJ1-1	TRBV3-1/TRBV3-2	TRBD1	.	TGTGCCAGCAGCCTATTGTTAACAGGGGGCACTGAAGCTTTCTTT	CASSLLLTGGTEAFF
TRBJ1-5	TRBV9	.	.	TGTGCCAGCAGCGTAGGCGGAGCGGCGCCCCAGCATTTT	CASSVGGAAPQHF
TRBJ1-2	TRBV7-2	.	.	TGTGCCAGCAGTCGTGGGGGGGTAAGGGACTATGGCTACACCTTC	CASSRGGVRDYGYTF
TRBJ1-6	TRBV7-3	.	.	TGTGCCAGCAGCAGAACAACAAATTCACCCCTCCACTTT	CASSRTTNSPLHF
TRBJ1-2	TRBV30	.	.	TGTGCCTGGAGTGCCCTCCATGGTCGGGGTGGGAACTATGGCTACACCTTC	CAWSALHGRGGNYGYTF
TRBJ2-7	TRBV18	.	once	TGTGCCAGCTCACCAGTCGTGACAGGCCCTGGGGACGAGCAGTACTTC	CASSPVVTGPGDEQYF